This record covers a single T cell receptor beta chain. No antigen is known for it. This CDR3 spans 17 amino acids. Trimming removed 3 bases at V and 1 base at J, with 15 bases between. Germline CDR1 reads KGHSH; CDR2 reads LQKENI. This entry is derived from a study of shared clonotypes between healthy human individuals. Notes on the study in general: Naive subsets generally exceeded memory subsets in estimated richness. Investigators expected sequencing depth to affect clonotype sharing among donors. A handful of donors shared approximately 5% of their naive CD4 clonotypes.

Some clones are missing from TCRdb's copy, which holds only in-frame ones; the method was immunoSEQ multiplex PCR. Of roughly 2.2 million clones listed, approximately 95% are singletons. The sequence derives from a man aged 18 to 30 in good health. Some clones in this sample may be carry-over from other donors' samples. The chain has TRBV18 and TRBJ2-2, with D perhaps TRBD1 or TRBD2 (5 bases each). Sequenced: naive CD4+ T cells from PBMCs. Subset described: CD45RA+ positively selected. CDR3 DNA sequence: TGTGCCAGCTCACCGCAAACCGGGACGAGGAACACCGGGGAGCTGTTTTTT. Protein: CASSPQTGTRNTGELFF.